This is a list of T cell receptor beta chains from one sample in a study of cytomegalovirus exposure and HLA in healthy donors. Produced via immunoSEQ multiplex PCR; TCRdb's table is partial and in-frame only. The sample lists fewer than 300,000 clones, about four fifths occurring once. Material for sequencing was PBMCs. The receptors come from a girl aged 2 to 10 in good health and CMV-seronegative. Each CDR3 is given with its conserved first and last residue. Fields, in order: D gene, clone size, J gene, V gene, CDR3 protein, CDR3 DNA. A D gene is named only where the DNA matches it firmly. Size is omitted from some rows. Given values are once, few, many or a class for expanded clones.

>NA|once|TRBJ1-1|TRBV9
CASSVGGSTEAFF
TGTGCCAGCAGCGTTGGGGGGAGCACTGAAGCTTTCTTT
>NA|NA|TRBJ2-7|TRBV5-1
CASRAGAYEQYF
TGCGCCAGCAGGGCAGGTGCCTACGAGCAGTACTTC
>TRBD1|once|TRBJ2-4|TRBV5-1
CASSSDRAKDWVGKNIQYF
TGCGCCAGCAGCTCCGACAGGGCCAAAGATTGGGTTGGCAAAAACATTCAGTACTTC
>TRBD1|NA|TRBJ1-4|TRBV10-3
CAISESYHRGTNEKLFF
TGTGCCATCAGTGAGTCCTACCACAGGGGAACTAATGAAAAACTGTTTTTT
>TRBD2|NA|TRBJ2-5|TRBV30
CAWSVVSGSSAETQYF
TGTGCCTGGAGTGTAGTTAGCGGGAGTTCCGCAGAGACCCAGTACTTC
>TRBD2|NA|TRBJ2-5|TRBV7-9
CSSSPGALAGLRTQYF
TGTTCCAGCAGCCCGGGGGCACTAGCGGGCTTGAGGACCCAGTACTTC
>TRBD1|NA|TRBJ2-5|TRBV9
CASSKTGVRETQYF
TGTGCCAGCAGCAAGACAGGGGTCCGAGAGACCCAGTACTTC
>TRBD1|NA|TRBJ2-2|TRBV2
CASSRDRVHTGELFF
TGTGCCAGCAGCCGGGACAGGGTTCACACCGGGGAGCTGTTTTTT
>NA|once|TRBJ2-5|TRBV7-2
CASSDSFRTQYF
TGTGCCAGCAGCGACAGTTTCCGAACCCAGTACTTC
>TRBD1|NA|TRBJ1-1|TRBV7-8
CASSLADRGYTEAFF
TGTGCCAGCAGCTTAGCTGACAGGGGGTACACTGAAGCTTTCTTT
>NA|NA|TRBJ2-1|TRBV15
CATSRDQGSSYNEQFF
TGTGCCACCAGCAGGGATCAGGGGTCCTCCTACAATGAGCAGTTCTTC
>TRBD2|NA|TRBJ2-7|TRBV4-1
CASSLRLAGGRLIGNEQYF
TGCGCCAGCAGCCTTCGACTAGCGGGAGGGCGGTTGATTGGTAACGAGCAGTACTTC
>TRBD2|NA|TRBJ2-2|TRBV27
CASRFHGLGNTGELFF
TGTGCCAGCAGATTCCACGGACTAGGGAACACCGGGGAGCTGTTTTTT
>TRBD1|NA|TRBJ1-5|TRBV18
CASSGQGSRNQPQHF
TGTGCCAGCTCGGGACAGGGTTCGCGCAATCAGCCCCAGCATTTT
>TRBD1|NA|TRBJ2-2|TRBV4-2
CASSQERGQGFGTGELFF
TGTGCCAGCAGCCAAGAACGGGGACAGGGTTTCGGCACCGGGGAGCTGTTTTTT
>TRBD1|NA|TRBJ2-7|TRBV7-2
CASSLADRETYEQYF
TGTGCCAGCAGCTTAGCGGACAGGGAGACCTACGAGCAGTACTTC
>NA|NA|TRBJ1-5|TRBV28
CASSLGRDSNQPQHF
TGTGCCAGCAGTTTGGGCAGGGATAGCAATCAGCCCCAGCATTTT
>NA|NA|TRBJ1-2|TRBV7-9
CASSFDAGIGGYTF
TGTGCCAGCAGTTTCGACGCAGGGATCGGTGGCTACACCTTC
>TRBD2|NA|TRBJ2-1|TRBV7-2
CASSTGLGEQFF
TGTGCCAGCAGCACCGGACTAGGTGAGCAGTTCTTC
>NA|NA|TRBJ1-1|TRBV5-4
CATTALPNTEAFF
TGTGCCACTACTGCCCTCCCCAACACTGAAGCTTTCTTT
>NA|few|TRBJ1-6|TRBV4-1
CASSQVQSSPLHF
TGCGCCAGCAGCCAGGTCCAAAGCTCACCCCTCCACTTT
>TRBD1|NA|TRBJ2-7|TRBV6-5
CASSYSILGGIYEQYF
TGTGCCAGCAGTTACTCGATTTTAGGGGGCATCTACGAGCAGTACTTC
>NA|NA|TRBJ2-5|TRBV2
CASSEWFKLSLGPQETQYF
TGTGCCAGCAGTGAATGGTTTAAATTGAGCCTCGGTCCCCAAGAGACCCAGTACTTC
>NA|NA|TRBJ2-5|TRBV27
CASSSIGGQLVGSSQYF
TGTGCCAGCAGTTCGATCGGAGGACAGCTAGTTGGGTCTTCCCAGTACTTC
>NA|NA|TRBJ1-1|TRBV19
CASRSGWANTEAFF
TGTGCCAGTCGAAGTGGTTGGGCGAACACTGAAGCTTTCTTT
>NA|NA|TRBJ1-2|TRBV12-5
CASGLGTGGDGYTF
TGTGCTAGTGGTTTGGGGACGGGGGGGGATGGCTACACCTTC
>TRBD1|NA|TRBJ2-7|TRBV10-3
CAISVGQGLSYEQYF
TGTGCCATCAGTGTGGGACAGGGGCTCTCCTACGAGCAGTACTTC
>TRBD1|NA|TRBJ2-5|TRBV5-1
CASSKGQGKETQYF
TGCGCCAGCAGCAAGGGACAGGGTAAAGAGACCCAGTACTTC
>NA|NA|TRBJ1-6|TRBV6-5
CASSTPGHINSPLHF
TGTGCCAGCAGTACGCCGGGACACATTAATTCACCCCTCCACTTT
>NA|NA|TRBJ1-4|TRBV10-3
CAISEEAWMNEKLFF
TGTGCCATCAGTGAGGAGGCTTGGATGAATGAAAAACTGTTTTTT
>TRBD1|NA|TRBJ1-1|TRBV6-6
CASSPGQGANTEAFF
TGTGCCAGCAGCCCCGGACAGGGGGCGAACACTGAAGCTTTCTTT
>NA|few|TRBJ1-6|TRBV30
CAWSVQKAVPLHF
TGTGCCTGGAGTGTACAGAAAGCGGTACCCCTCCACTTT
>NA|NA|TRBJ2-3|TRBV9
CASSSRGGESTDTQYF
TGTGCCAGCAGCTCCCGTGGTGGGGAGAGCACAGATACGCAGTATTTT
>NA|NA|TRBJ2-1|TRBV4-2
CASSQEGPADEQFF
TGTGCCAGCAGCCAGGAGGGACCAGCGGATGAGCAGTTCTTC
>NA|few|TRBJ2-5|TRBV7-8
CASSVRWRETQYF
TGTGCCAGCAGCGTAAGATGGAGGGAGACCCAGTACTTC
>TRBD1|NA|TRBJ2-1|TRBV2
CASARTGIYEQFF
TGTGCCAGCGCACGGACAGGGATCTATGAGCAGTTCTTC
>TRBD2|NA|TRBJ2-2|TRBV5-4
CASSLRLATNTGELFF
TGTGCCAGCAGCTTGCGACTAGCGACGAACACCGGGGAGCTGTTTTTT
>TRBD1|few|TRBJ1-2|TRBV30
CAWDWGQRNYGYTF
TGTGCCTGGGACTGGGGACAGCGCAACTATGGCTACACCTTC
>NA|NA|TRBJ2-1|TRBV11-2
CASTKGTGLGHEQFF
TGTGCCAGCACAAAAGGTACAGGGTTGGGCCATGAGCAGTTCTTC
>NA|NA|TRBJ2-2|TRBV21-1
CASRIHGRQRNTGELFF
TGTGCCAGCAGGATACATGGAAGGCAGCGTAACACCGGGGAGCTGTTTTTT
>TRBD1|NA|TRBJ1-2|TRBV6-1
CASREAGQGYGYTF
TGTGCCAGCAGGGAAGCGGGACAGGGGTATGGCTACACCTTC
>NA|few|TRBJ1-2|TRBV6-5
CASSYSSQGSRGYTF
TGTGCCAGCAGTTACTCGTCACAGGGTAGTCGTGGCTACACCTTC
>NA|NA|TRBJ1-1|TRBV6-5
CASSYSGGNTEAFF
TGTGCCAGCAGTTACTCGGGAGGCAACACTGAAGCTTTCTTT
>NA|NA|TRBJ2-2|TRBV7-8
CASSLRSALAAGELFF
TGTGCCAGCAGCTTACGATCGGCACTTGCGGCCGGGGAGCTGTTTTTT
>TRBD1|NA|TRBJ2-1|TRBV6-5
CASSRDRGLNEQFF
TGTGCCAGCAGCCGGGACAGGGGCCTCAATGAGCAGTTCTTC
>TRBD1|NA|TRBJ1-5|TRBV6-6
CASLDRAANNQPQHF
TGTGCCAGCCTGGACAGGGCCGCCAACAATCAGCCCCAGCATTTT
>TRBD2|few|TRBJ2-1|TRBV4-2
CASSQLLAGYYNEQFF
TGTGCCAGCAGCCAACTACTAGCGGGGTATTACAATGAGCAGTTCTTC
>TRBD1|NA|TRBJ2-7|TRBV6-5
CASSFGTGTGTYEQYF
TGTGCCAGCAGTTTCGGGACCGGGACAGGGACATACGAGCAGTACTTC
>NA|NA|TRBJ1-3|TRBV28
CASSFPGSGNTIYF
TGTGCCAGCAGTTTCCCGGGATCTGGAAACACCATATATTTT
>NA|NA|TRBJ2-2|TRBV19
CASNIRGTGELFF
TGTGCCAGTAATATTAGGGGGACCGGGGAGCTGTTTTTT
>TRBD1|NA|TRBJ2-5|TRBV9
CASSPRDRRQETQYF
TGTGCCAGCAGCCCCCGGGACAGGAGACAAGAGACCCAGTACTTC
>TRBD1|NA|TRBJ2-1|TRBV29-1
CSAGQGAMGNEQFF
TGCAGCGCTGGACAGGGGGCGATGGGTAATGAGCAGTTCTTC
>TRBD2|NA|TRBJ2-2|TRBV2
CASKREGAGELFF
TGTGCCAGCAAACGGGAGGGGGCCGGGGAGCTGTTTTTT